This T cell receptor (beta chain) stems from a study of synovial regulatory T cells in juvenile arthritis. General study points: iaTreg TCR repertoires were largely private across patients and partially overlapped synovial Teff and blood CPL.

Using immunoSEQ multiplex PCR, the repertoire was profiled, and TCRdb retains in-frame clones only, with some absent. The table for this sample gives roughly 9,800 clones. In the case of this clone: The antigen remains undetermined.

The CDR3 covers 13 residues. No DNA is listed. Germline CDR1 MNHEY, CDR2 SMNVEV (reference sequence). The sequence derives from a donor aged 2-30 years with juvenile idiopathic arthritis. This chain connects TRBV27 to TRBJ2-7; the D call of TRBD2 rests on TCRdb alone, since no DNA is present to check it. The sequenced sample was Treg cells from blood. Subset: remaining (HLA-DR-negative) circulating blood Treg cells. Here the CDR3 reads CASSSGRAHEQYF.